A selection of T cell receptor beta chains follows, all from one sample in a study of T cell responses to AZD1222 COVID-19 vaccine. Clones were read by immunoSEQ multiplex PCR, and TCRdb kept only the in-frame ones, dropping some. The profile shows about 140,000 clones, over 85% of them singletons. Specimen: peripheral blood, collected on day 0 of AZD1222 vaccination. The receptors derive from an adult in good health. The CDR3 runs from the conserved cysteine through the conserved F or W. The order of the fields is V gene, J gene, D gene, clone size, CDR3 DNA, CDR3 protein. The D gene is left open where the match is weak. Not every row has a clone size; where given, it reads once, few, many or a size class.

>TRBV27|TRBJ2-7|TRBD1|few
TGTGCCAGCAGTTTTCCCCTGAACGTCCGGGACAGGTATGGCGAGCAGTACTTC
CASSFPLNVRDRYGEQYF
>TRBV30|TRBJ1-5|.|.
TGTGCCTGGAGCGCGCCGACCTGGGGCAATCAGCCCCAGCATTTT
CAWSAPTWGNQPQHF
>TRBV12-3/TRBV12-4|TRBJ1-2|.|.
TGTGCCAGCAGTTTATCTCATGTCGGCTACACCTTC
CASSLSHVGYTF
>TRBV9|TRBJ1-2|.|.
TGTGCCAGCAGCGTAGGACAGGCCCCGTTTTCTAACTATGGCTACACCTTC
CASSVGQAPFSNYGYTF
>TRBV6-1|TRBJ1-2|.|once
TGTGCCAGCAGTGAAAGTCAGACCTACTATGGCTACACCTTC
CASSESQTYYGYTF
>TRBV3-1/TRBV3-2|TRBJ2-7|.|.
TGTGCCAGCAGCCAAGCCCACAGGGACTACGAGCAGTACTTC
CASSQAHRDYEQYF
>TRBV11-2|TRBJ1-1|.|.
TGTGCCAGCAGCTTTAGGGGTCGGAACACTGAAGCTTTCTTT
CASSFRGRNTEAFF
>TRBV6-6|TRBJ2-2|.|.
TGTGCCAGCAGTCAACTCCCCTGGACAGACGCGAACACCGGGGAGCTGTTTTTT
CASSQLPWTDANTGELFF
>TRBV29-1|TRBJ1-5|.|.
TGCAGCGTTGGAGGGCAGAATCAGCCCCAGCATTTT
CSVGGQNQPQHF
>TRBV4-3|TRBJ1-4|.|once
TGCGCCAGCAGCCAAGACACAGGGACCAATGAAAAACTGTTTTTT
CASSQDTGTNEKLFF
>TRBV11-3|TRBJ2-1|.|.
TGTGCCAGCAGCTTAGGGCTGGGGGGAGTGGGCAATGAGCAGTTCTTC
CASSLGLGGVGNEQFF